This paragraph covers one TCR beta chain sequence. Its target is unknown. The data stem from a study of T cells in Graves' hyperthyroidism and ophthalmopathy. Findings and limits, study-wide: Model output signaled ophthalmopathy a median roughly six months ahead of onset. In the blood, most expanded thyroid clonotypes above 0.001 appeared as well.

Template material for amplifying TCR beta CDR3 regions consisted of RNA transcripts. A first-round RT-PCR of the TCR CDR3 used the HTBI primer set. TCRdb re-called the multiplex PCR reads with MiXCR, one entry per CDR3 protein. The table includes approximately 300,000 distinct CDR3 sequences, about 17% detected once. Thyroid ultrasound, orbital computed tomography, clinical symptoms, and serum thyroxine and TRAb underpinned diagnoses. The material sequenced was blood. This clonotype originated in a woman in her sixties or seventies with Graves' ophthalmopathy.

CDR3 sequence: CASSLAGDGTGELFF. The DNA for the CDR3 is TGCGCCAGCAGCTTGGCCGGGGATGGGACCGGGGAGCTGTTTTTT. The J gene is TRBJ2-2, the V gene TRBV5-1; tentatively, D is TRBD2 (5 bases). The V gene's germline CDR1 is SGHRS and CDR2 YFSETQ. The CDR3 is 15 amino acids. Trimming pared 0 bases from V and 5 bases from J, leaving 11 bases between. The variable domain in full, with the rest retrieved from reference TRBV5-1 and TRBJ2-2, is KAGVTQTPRYLIKTRGQQVTLSCSPISGHRSVSWYQQTPGQGLQFLFEYFSETQRNKGNFPGRFSGRQFSNSRSEMNVSTLELGDSALYLCASSLAGDGTGELFFGEGSRLTVL.